This T cell receptor (beta chain) was sequenced for a study of shared clonotypes between healthy human individuals. Trimming took 2 bases from V and 7 from J; bases not matched to a gene: 7. Germline V lookup: CDR1 MNHNS, CDR2 SASEGT. CDR3 length: 14 amino acids. Naive CD8 cells lacked CD45RO and underwent positive selection for CCR7, leaving out terminally differentiated effector memory CD45RA+ cells. Study findings and constraints: An expected dependence of interdonor clonotype sharing on sequencing depth was noted. A reduction in generation probabilities was seen for non-shared clonotypes relative to those shared by all four donors.

In the case of this clone: The antigen is undetermined.

In the study's own analysis: ImmunoSEQ supplied junction-only sequences lacking quality scores, so filtering was different. Data came from immunoSEQ multiplex PCR; TCRdb stores just in-frame clones and leaves some out. V and J calls and clone size are those listed in that table; D and trimming were worked out from the DNA. Among approximately 2,200,000 clones listed, approximately 94% were seen once. This receptor was taken from a man aged 18 to 29 in good health. Some clones in this sample may be carry-over from other donors' samples. The sample consisted of naive CD8+ T cells from PBMCs. The chain is built from TRBV6-1 and TRBJ2-5, with 7 bases that match TRBD1. This chain's CDR3 is CASSERGRIGTQYF. In DNA, the CDR3 is TGTGCCAGCAGTGAAAGGGGGCGCATCGGGACCCAGTACTTC.